These T cell receptor beta chains were read from a single sample in a study of Ad26.COV2.S vaccination and SARS-CoV-2 variants. Generated by immunoSEQ multiplex PCR, the TCRdb table keeps only in-frame clones and is missing some. The data show some 190,000 clones, 87% seen once. The source material was peripheral blood, sampled after recovery from COVID-19. The receptors originated from a human donor who had recovered from COVID-19. The CDR3 runs from the conserved cysteine through the conserved F or W. The D gene is left open where the match is weak. The size of a clone is reported for some rows only, either as once, few or many, or as a class for expanded clones.

V	J	D	size	DNA	CDR3
TRBV19	TRBJ2-5	-	-	TGTGCCAGTAGTCCCACGGGACCTGAGACCCAGTACTTC	CASSPTGPETQYF
TRBV27	TRBJ1-1	-	-	TGTGCCAGCAGTTTCGGCGGACTCATGAACACTGAAGCTTTCTTT	CASSFGGLMNTEAFF
TRBV15	TRBJ1-2	-	-	TGTGCCACCAGCAGAGGTGGGGGGCAGGTCTTCTATGGCTACACCTTC	CATSRGGGQVFYGYTF
TRBV3-1/TRBV3-2	TRBJ1-6	TRBD1	-	TGTGCCAGCAGCCAAGGACAGGGTATAACTTCACCCCTCCACTTT	CASSQGQGITSPLHF
TRBV6-2/TRBV6-3	TRBJ2-5	-	few	TGTGCCAGCAGTTACCCTCGGGGCCCCGGTCGAGAGACCCAGTACTTC	CASSYPRGPGRETQYF
TRBV5-6	TRBJ1-6	-	-	TGTGCCAGCAGCTTGGGGGGGAATCCCCCTAAATCACCCCTCCACTTT	CASSLGGNPPKSPLHF
TRBV14	TRBJ1-2	-	few	TGTGCCAGCAGCCAAGGGGGGAGCTATGGCTACACCTTC	CASSQGGSYGYTF
TRBV28	TRBJ2-7	TRBD1	-	TGTGCCAGCACTCGGACAGGCACCTACGAGCAGTACTTC	CASTRTGTYEQYF
TRBV5-5	TRBJ2-1	-	few	TGTGCCAGCAGCCGGAGGGCGGACAATGAGCAGTTCTTC	CASSRRADNEQFF
TRBV5-6	TRBJ2-7	TRBD2	-	TGTGCCAGCAGCTTTTCCCCCGGGACTAGCGGGTCCGAGCAGTACTTC	CASSFSPGTSGSEQYF
TRBV5-3	TRBJ2-3	-	-	TGTGCCAGAAGCCAAGGGTTGAGCACAGATACGCAGTATTTT	CARSQGLSTDTQYF
TRBV28	TRBJ2-5	TRBD1	once	TGTGCCAGCAGTCAATTTGGACAGGGGGTGTCGGAGACCCAGTACTTC	CASSQFGQGVSETQYF
TRBV5-4	TRBJ2-1	-	-	TGTGCCAGCAGCTCTCAGTCCTACAATGAGCAGTTCTTC	CASSSQSYNEQFF
TRBV7-9	TRBJ2-5	-	-	TGTGCCAGCAGCTCCACGACTTCTCTCTCGGGGACCCAGTACTTC	CASSSTTSLSGTQYF
TRBV7-9	TRBJ1-6	-	-	TGTGCCAGCACCCCCTTGGGAACTAATTCACCCCTCCACTTT	CASTPLGTNSPLHF
TRBV12-3/TRBV12-4	TRBJ2-5	-	-	TGTGCCAGCAGCACACAGGATCAAGAGACCCAGTACTTC	CASSTQDQETQYF
TRBV11-2	TRBJ2-5	-	once	TGTGCCAGCAGCTTAGTGCCCCCAGAGACCCAGTACTTC	CASSLVPPETQYF
TRBV4-1	TRBJ2-7	TRBD2	-	TGCGCCAGCAGCCGCGGACTAGCGGGGGATCGCGCCTACGAGCAGTACTTC	CASSRGLAGDRAYEQYF
TRBV6-2/TRBV6-3	TRBJ2-3	-	-	TGTGCCAGCAGCCCTTTTACTTCGGGGGGCACAGATACGCAGTATTTT	CASSPFTSGGTDTQYF
TRBV3-1/TRBV3-2	TRBJ2-7	-	-	TGTGCCAGCAGCCAAGGTTGGCGGGAATACGAGCAGTACTTC	CASSQGWREYEQYF
TRBV12-3/TRBV12-4	TRBJ2-7	-	few	TGTGCCAGCAGTTTTACTCCTTACGAGCAGTACTTC	CASSFTPYEQYF
TRBV12-3/TRBV12-4	TRBJ2-7	-	once	TGTGCCAGCAGCCTCCAGCGGTCCTACGAGCAGTACTTC	CASSLQRSYEQYF
TRBV27	TRBJ2-3	-	-	TGTGCCAGCAGTTTATTTGGAGATACGCAGTATTTT	CASSLFGDTQYF
TRBV6-2/TRBV6-3	TRBJ2-2	-	-	TGTGCCAGCAGTTCTTGGCAGAACACCGGGGAGCTGTTTTTT	CASSSWQNTGELFF
TRBV9	TRBJ2-7	TRBD2	once	TGTGCCAGCAGCCATGGGACTAGCGGGATTCCCTACGAGCAGTACTTC	CASSHGTSGIPYEQYF
TRBV5-6	TRBJ1-1	-	-	TGTGCCAGCAGCCTTAAGATGAACACTGAAGCTTTCTTT	CASSLKMNTEAFF
TRBV6-6	TRBJ2-7	TRBD2	-	TGTGCCAGCAGTTACTTTAGCGGGACTACCGAGCAGTACTTC	CASSYFSGTTEQYF
TRBV5-1	TRBJ1-2	-	-	TGCGCCAGCAGCCCGGACAGCTCCTATGGCTACACCTTC	CASSPDSSYGYTF
TRBV5-1	TRBJ2-1	TRBD1	-	TGCGCCAGTAAGACCGGGACAGGAGACAATGAGCAGTTCTTC	CASKTGTGDNEQFF
TRBV6-5	TRBJ1-2	TRBD1	-	TGTGCCAGCAGCCGGGACAGGGAATCTAACTATGGCTACACCTTC	CASSRDRESNYGYTF
TRBV18	TRBJ1-4	-	-	TGTGCCAGCTCACCATCGAGGGCTAACAGCAATGAAAAACTGTTTTTT	CASSPSRANSNEKLFF
TRBV7-9	TRBJ1-1	-	-	TGTGCCAGCAGCTTACGGGTTGACACTGAAGCTTTCTTT	CASSLRVDTEAFF
TRBV30	TRBJ1-1	-	-	TGTGCCTGTATCCCGCCCCCGGGCACTGAAGCTTTCTTT	CACIPPPGTEAFF
TRBV6-5	TRBJ1-2	-	-	TGTGCCAGCAGTTACAATACAGGAGGGCTTGGCTACACCTTC	CASSYNTGGLGYTF
TRBV2	TRBJ2-1	-	-	TGTGCCAGCAGGTTGGGGGGCTACAATGAGCAGTTCTTC	CASRLGGYNEQFF
TRBV4-2	TRBJ1-2	TRBD1	few	TGTGCCAGCAGCCAAGGGCAGGGGGCTGACTATGGCTACACCTTC	CASSQGQGADYGYTF
TRBV7-9	TRBJ2-7	TRBD2	few	TGTGCCAGCAGCACCAGGACTAGCGGGGGGGATCCCTACGAGCAGTACTTC	CASSTRTSGGDPYEQYF
TRBV5-4	TRBJ2-2	-	-	TGTGCCAGCAGCTTGGCCGGTAGCGTAACCGGGGAGCTGTTTTTT	CASSLAGSVTGELFF
TRBV19	TRBJ1-5	-	-	TGTGCCAGTAGTACAGGGAAGAAACAGCCCCAGCATTTT	CASSTGKKQPQHF
TRBV7-8	TRBJ2-7	TRBD2	-	TGTGCCAGCAAGAACGGGGGGGCCTACGAGCAGTACTTC	CASKNGGAYEQYF
TRBV5-1	TRBJ2-7	TRBD2	-	TGCGCCAGCAGCTACCAACTAGCGGGAGTGGGGGAGCAGTACTTC	CASSYQLAGVGEQYF